This T cell receptor beta chain appears in the sequencing data of a study of identical twins. From the 5' RACE reads, TCRdb called clonotypes with MiXCR, one entry per CDR3 protein. The sample lists under 800,000 distinct CDR3 sequences; approximately 22% were seen once. The CDR3 has 16 residues. Germline V CDR1 and CDR2: SGHRS, YFSETQ. Unmatched junction bases numbered 16, after V lost 9 bases and J lost 9 bases. The same sample was also used in a study of T cells expressing NK-cell markers. That report notes: For four donors, these clonotypes were likewise the leading ones in the CD3+CD56-NKG2C+ fraction. Whether expanded NKG2C+ T cell clones were HCMV-specific remained unclear.

The chain links TRBV5-1 to TRBJ1-6; 9 bases map to TRBD1. The sample consisted of PBMCs. This sequence originates from a woman aged 18 to 35 in good health. The CDR3 here is CATGTGLSQGASPLHF. CDR3 DNA sequence: TGCGCCACCGGGACAGGGCTGAGCCAAGGAGCTTCACCCCTCCACTTT. The whole variable domain, remainder taken from reference TRBV5-1 and TRBJ1-6, is KAGVTQTPRYLIKTRGQQVTLSCSPISGHRSVSWYQQTPGQGLQFLFEYFSETQRNKGNFPGRFSGRQFSNSRSEMNVSTLELGDSALYLCATGTGLSQGASPLHFGNGTRLTVT.